Following are 10 T cell receptor beta chains from one sample sequenced in a study of glioma-infiltrating T cells after dendritic cell vaccination listed by TCRdb under 2016. Libraries were constructed by the immunoSEQ multiplex PCR assay. The clones in this table, taken by TCRdb from immuneACCESS, are in-frame only. Not every clone is retained; where verified, under half of the shortfall comes from an unresolved V gene, and the cause of the rest is unknown. For this sample the table gives under 35,000 clones, of which approximately 91% were detected only once. The biggest ten clones account for under 2.5% of the sample. The sequencing here drew on blood, taken before dendritic cell vaccination. The receptor set was obtained from a human donor with glioblastoma.

As for this clone: This CDR3 is also generated by other DNA sequences in the sample. V gene TRBV27 combines with J gene TRBJ1-6; D perhaps matches TRBD1 (5 bases). Trimming pared 5 bases from V and 13 bases from J, leaving 27 bases between. CDR1 is MNHEY, CDR2 SMNVEV, per germline (reference sequence). The CDR3 runs 17 residues. The CDR3: CASSRKAQRGGSSPLHF. CDR3 nucleotides: TGTGCCAGCAGTCGTAAGGCCCAAAGGGGCGGCAGTTCCCCCCTCCACTTT.

This chain joins TRBV14 and TRBJ2-3; 12 bases match TRBD2. V lost 1 base, J lost 4 bases, and 3 bases stayed unmatched. The CDR3 has 16 residues. The germline V gene has CDR1 SGHDN and CDR2 FVKESK. The CDR3 nucleotides are TGTGCCAGCAGCCAAGGGACTAGCGGGGCCGCAGATACGCAGTATTTT. This gives the protein CASSQGTSGAADTQYF.

This clone was observed a single time. This rearrangement joins TRBV5-6 to TRBJ1-6; tentatively, D is TRBD1 (6 bases). The CDR3 length is 14 residues. Trimming removed 5 bases from V and 9 bases from J, with 15 bases in between. Germline CDR1 SGHDT, CDR2 YYEEEE. CDR3 DNA: TGTGCCAGCAGTCAACCGGGACAACTTTCACCCCTCCACTTT. Protein sequence: CASSQPGQLSPLHF.

The chain carries TRBV19 and TRBJ2-3; D is unresolved. The germline CDR1 and CDR2 sequences are LNHDA and SQIVND (reference sequence). The V and J ends lost 3 bases and 6 bases respectively, with 7 bases between them. The CDR3 length is 12 residues. The CDR3 reads CASSIAADTQYF. In nucleotides, the CDR3 is TGTGCCAGTAGTATCGCCGCGGATACGCAGTATTTT.

This sequence joins TRBV11-2 and TRBJ1-6; a possible D gene is TRBD1 (5 bases). The length of the CDR3 is 17 residues. In germline, CDR1 is SGHAT, CDR2 FQNNGV. Trimming shortened V by 6 bases and J by 0 bases, and 15 bases separated the two germline ends. The CDR3 spells CASSQLQGSSYNSPLHF. As DNA, the CDR3 is TGTGCCAGCAGTCAACTCCAGGGATCCTCCTATAATTCACCCCTCCACTTT.

The chain recombines TRBV20-1 with TRBJ2-3, with D unresolved. CDR1 and CDR2 from the germline V gene are DFQATT and SNEGSKA (reference sequence). Trimming stripped 3 bases from V and 4 bases from J, with 5 bases between. The CDR3 length is 11 residues. This CDR3 reads CSASQADTQYF. The CDR3 DNA is TGCAGTGCTAGCCAGGCAGATACGCAGTATTTT.

V usage is TRBV7-8 and J usage is TRBJ1-4, with a weak D call TRBD1 (5 bases). CDR1 and CDR2 (germline): SGHVS, FQNEAQ. CDR3 length: 15 residues. The V gene lost 0 bases and the J gene lost 8 bases, with 13 bases spanning the gap. CDR3 sequence (DNA): TGTGCCAGCAGCTTAGCCTATCCGGGGGGAGAAAAACTGTTTTTT. Protein sequence: CASSLAYPGGEKLFF. The complete variable domain, with remaining parts taken from reference TRBV7-8 and TRBJ1-4, reads GAGVSQSPRYKVAKRGQDVALRCDPISGHVSLFWYQQALGQGPEFLTYFQNEAQLDKSGLPSDRFFAERPEGSVSTLKIQRTQQEDSAVYLCASSLAYPGGEKLFFGSGTQLSVL.

The chain links TRBV6-6 to TRBJ1-2, with TRBD1 matching over 8 bases. V was clipped by 0 bases and J by 4 bases; unmatched bases: 1. Germline values: CDR1 MNHNY, CDR2 SVGAGI (reference sequence). There are 14 residues in the CDR3. The CDR3 DNA is TGTGCCAGCAGTTACTCCGACAGGGGCTATGGCTACACCTTC. This translates into CASSYSDRGYGYTF.

The chain carries TRBV7-6 and TRBJ2-3; 8 bases are shared with TRBD2. The CDR3 is 16 residues long. Per germline, CDR1 SGHVS and CDR2 FNYEAQ. V trimming: 7 bases; J trimming: 1 base; junction bases outside the gene matches: 10. CDR3 sequence reads: CASTLVATSGTDTQYF. CDR3 nucleotides: TGTGCCAGCACCCTAGTAGCGACTAGCGGCACAGATACGCAGTATTTT.

CDR3 DNA: TGTGCCGGAGGGACAGGGGGCACAGAGACCCAGTACTTC. Its translation is CAGGTGGTETQYF. The chain joins TRBV25-1 to TRBJ2-5, with 12 bases identical to TRBD1. Germline values: CDR1 MGHDK, CDR2 SYGVNS. The CDR3 is 13 amino acids. V shed 11 bases and J 4 bases; nucleotides not matched to a gene: 5.